The 17 T cell receptor beta chains below all came from one sample that was sequenced in a study of blood T cell dynamics during melanoma immunotherapy. Assay: immunoSEQ multiplex PCR; the TCRdb copy retains only in-frame clones and omits some. The profile shows about 22,000 clones, over 85% of them singletons. Time point defined: pre-treatment baseline. The source was blood, collected from a patient treated with checkpoint blockade. All receptors come from a human donor with melanoma.

The V call is TRBV5-4, the J call TRBJ1-5, with a tentative D call TRBD1 (5 bases). V lost 4 bases and J lost 6, with 17 bases in between. Per the germline V gene, CDR1 is SGHNT and CDR2 is YYREEE (reference sequence). CDR3 length: 15 residues. CDR3 sequence: CASSVGSGQGQPQHF. The CDR3 coding sequence is TGTGCCAGCAGCGTTGGTTCGGGGCAGGGTCAGCCCCAGCATTTT.

V usage is TRBV9 and J usage is TRBJ1-6; tentative D call: TRBD1 (5 bases). The CDR3 runs 16 residues. V lost 4 bases and J lost 9, with 20 bases in between. Germline V gene data show CDR1 as SGDLS and CDR2 as YYNGEE. The CDR3 loop is CASSPSPLGGVSPLHF. Here the CDR3 DNA reads TGTGCCAGCAGCCCCTCTCCCTTAGGAGGGGTTTCACCCCTCCACTTT.

The genes are TRBV2 and TRBJ1-2; 8 nucleotides align to TRBD1. This CDR3 has 12 amino acids. V dropped 6 bases and J dropped 8; count of bases not matched to a gene: 5. Germline CDR1 is SNHLY and CDR2 is FYNNEI. In DNA, the CDR3 is TGTGCCAGCAGGGGGGCAGGGGGCGGCTACACCTTC. It yields the protein CASRGAGGGYTF.

The rearrangement joins TRBV5-1 to TRBJ2-7, with D perhaps matching TRBD2 (7 bases). Trimming pared 4 bases from V and 7 bases from J, leaving 30 bases between. This CDR3 comprises 18 residues. CDR1 SGHRS and CDR2 YFSETQ come from the germline V gene. CDR3 amino acids: CASSLDLGGTTLGGEQYF. CDR3 DNA sequence: TGCGCCAGCAGCCTCGACCTGGGCGGGACTACACTAGGGGGGGAGCAGTACTTC.

This sequence joins TRBV6-5 and TRBJ1-4, with D perhaps TRBD1 (6 bases). This CDR3 is built from 15 residues. V lost 5 bases, J lost 8 bases, and 18 bases lay in between. Germline V gene lookup returns CDR1 MNHEY and CDR2 SVGAGI. The CDR3 DNA sequence: TGTGCCAGCAGTCCTGAGGGGGGGCTCAACGAAAAACTGTTTTTT. Translation: CASSPEGGLNEKLFF.

The chain has TRBV7-3 and TRBJ2-2; the match to TRBD2 covers 14 bases. In germline, CDR1 is SGHTA, CDR2 FQGTGA. Trimming removed 5 bases from V and 6 bases from J; junction bases left unmatched: 11. CDR3 length: 18 amino acids. CDR3 nucleotides: TGTGCCAGCAGCCTACCACCCGGACTAGCGGGGGGAGCCGGGGAGCTGTTTTTT. Protein: CASSLPPGLAGGAGELFF.

This clone was recorded a few times. The chain has TRBV4-1 and TRBJ2-7, with D perhaps TRBD1 or TRBD2 (5 bases each). The CDR3 is made up of 15 amino acids. Between the trimmed V and J ends, which lost 4 bases and 7 bases, there was a span of 20 bases. CDR1 and CDR2 (germline): MGHRA, YSYEKL. For the CDR3, the DNA is TGCGCCAGCAGCCCCACCCAGGGAGAGGGGTCAGAGCAGTACTTC. It encodes CASSPTQGEGSEQYF.

This sequence joins TRBV27 and TRBJ2-6; D is undetermined. The V gene's germline CDR1 is MNHEY and CDR2 SMNVEV (reference sequence). The CDR3 extends over 17 amino acids. The V gene lost 3 bases and the J gene lost 0 bases, with 12 bases spanning the gap. CDR3 nucleotide sequence: TGTGCCAGCAGTTTCTCCCCCCGGGTCTCTGGGGCCAACGTCCTGACTTTC. Translation gives CASSFSPRVSGANVLTF. Drawing the rest from reference TRBV27 and TRBJ2-6, the complete variable domain is EAQVTQNPRYLITVTGKKLTVTCSQNMNHEYMSWYRQDPGLGLRQIYYSMNVEVTDKGDVPEGYKVSRKEKRNFPLILESPSPNQTSLYFCASSFSPRVSGANVLTFGAGSRLTVL.

This clone was counted once. This chain links TRBV7-6 with TRBJ1-4, with a weak D call TRBD1 (5 bases). The germline gives CDR1 SGHVS, CDR2 FNYEAQ. V was pared by 0 bases and J by 3 bases, with 11 bases between. The CDR3 runs 16 residues. This CDR3 is CASSLAQRGSNEKLFF. CDR3 nucleotides: TGTGCCAGCAGCTTAGCTCAGCGGGGGTCTAATGAAAAACTGTTTTTT.

The rearrangement links TRBV7-3 to TRBJ2-7; D perhaps matches TRBD1 (6 bases). Trimming cost V 2 bases and J 3 bases, with 11 bases left between them. Germline-derived CDR1 and CDR2 are SGHTA and FQGTGA. This CDR3 has 14 amino acids. DNA of the CDR3: TGTGCCAGCAGCTTACTGGCAGGGGACTACGAGCAGTACTTC. Its translation is CASSLLAGDYEQYF. The whole variable domain, remainder taken from reference TRBV7-3 and TRBJ2-7, is GAGVSQTPSNKVTEKGKYVELRCDPISGHTALYWYRQSLGQGPEFLIYFQGTGAADDSGLPNDRFFAVRPEGSVSTLKIQRTERGDSAVYLCASSLLAGDYEQYFGPGTRLTVT.

V is TRBV6-1 and J is TRBJ2-7, with D unclear. The CDR3 loop spans 10 amino acids. Deletions cut 6 bases from V and 4 bases from J, with 4 bases between. Germline values: CDR1 MNHNS, CDR2 SASEGT. The CDR3 region is CASSLYEQYF. In nucleotides, the CDR3 is TGTGCCAGCAGCCTATACGAGCAGTACTTC.

This clone was found once. The rearrangement uses TRBV11-3 and TRBJ1-2, with D unclear. V was trimmed by 2 bases and J by 8 bases, leaving 12 bases between them. From germline, CDR1 is SGHNT and CDR2 YENEEA. The CDR3 runs 13 residues. The CDR3 DNA reads as TGTGCCAGCAGCTTATTTGGGGATTCGGGCTACACCTTC. Translation: CASSLFGDSGYTF.

CDR3: CASSQTGGNQPQHF. The CDR3 nucleotides read TGTGCCAGCAGCCAGACCGGGGGGAATCAGCCCCAGCATTTT. The genes are TRBV14 and TRBJ1-5; perhaps TRBD1 as D (5 bases). This CDR3 comprises 14 residues. CDR1 and CDR2 (germline): SGHDN, FVKESK. V was trimmed by 3 bases and J by 4 bases, leaving 10 bases between them. Drawing the rest from reference TRBV14 and TRBJ1-5, the complete variable domain is EAGVTQFPSHSVIEKGQTVTLRCDPISGHDNLYWYRRVMGKEIKFLLHFVKESKQDESGMPNNRFLAERTGGTYSTLKVQPAELEDSGVYFCASSQTGGNQPQHFGDGTRLSIL.

V is TRBV11-3 and J is TRBJ2-5; TRBD2 might be the D (6 bases). This CDR3 is built from 15 residues. CDR1 SGHNT and CDR2 YENEEA come from the germline V gene. V was clipped by 0 bases and J by 0 bases, with 8 bases between them. The CDR3 bases are TGTGCCAGCAGCTTAGAGTCGGGAGACCAAGAGACCCAGTACTTC. It specifies CASSLESGDQETQYF. The whole variable domain, filled in from reference TRBV11-3 and TRBJ2-5, reads EAGVVQSPRYKIIEKKQPVAFWCNPISGHNTLYWYLQNLGQGPELLIRYENEEAVDDSQLPKDRFSAERLKGVDSTLKIQPAELGDSAVYLCASSLESGDQETQYFGPGTRLLVL.

This sequence joins TRBV30 and TRBJ2-5; D may correspond to TRBD1 or TRBD2 (5 bases each). With the DNA end fitting TRBJ2-7 better, the J assignment may be wrong. Germline V gene sequence: CDR1 GTSNPN, CDR2 SVGIG (reference sequence). The CDR3 totals 15 residues. CDR3 nucleotides: TGTGCCTCTCTGAGGGGCCGATACGAAACCTACGAGCAGTACTTC. It yields the protein CASLRGRYETYEQYF.

In DNA form, the CDR3 reads TGTGCCAGCAGCTTAAAGGTGGGCGGGGGAAACAATGAGCAGTTCTTC. Translated: CASSLKVGGGNNEQFF. The V and J genes are TRBV7-3 and TRBJ2-1; 7 bases align to TRBD2. This CDR3 has 16 amino acids. The junction had 8 bases not matched to a gene; V was cut back by 1 base and J by 5 bases. The germline V gene encodes CDR1 SGHTA and CDR2 FQGTGA. Using reference TRBV7-3 and TRBJ2-1 for the parts outside the CDR3, the full variable domain is GAGVSQTPSNKVTEKGKYVELRCDPISGHTALYWYRQSLGQGPEFLIYFQGTGAADDSGLPNDRFFAVRPEGSVSTLKIQRTERGDSAVYLCASSLKVGGGNNEQFFGPGTRLTVL.

The chain employs TRBV2 and TRBJ1-4; 10 bases align to TRBD1. This CDR3 is built from 15 residues. Looked up from germline, CDR1 is SNHLY and CDR2 is FYNNEI. The junction had 5 bases not matched to a gene; V was cut back by 4 bases and J by 6 bases. As DNA, the CDR3 is TGTGCCAGCAGTGCCAGGACAGGGGGAGATGAAAAACTGTTTTTT. Amino acids: CASSARTGGDEKLFF.